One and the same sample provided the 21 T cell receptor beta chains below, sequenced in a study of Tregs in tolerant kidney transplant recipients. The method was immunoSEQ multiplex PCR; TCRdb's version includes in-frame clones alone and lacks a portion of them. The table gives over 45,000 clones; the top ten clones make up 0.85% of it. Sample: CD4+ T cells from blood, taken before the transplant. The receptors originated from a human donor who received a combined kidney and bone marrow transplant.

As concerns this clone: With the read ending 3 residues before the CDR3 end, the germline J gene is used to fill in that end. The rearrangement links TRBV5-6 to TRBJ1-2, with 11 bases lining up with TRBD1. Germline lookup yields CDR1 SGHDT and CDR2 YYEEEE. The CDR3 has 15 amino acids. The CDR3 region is CASSRAGQGAKGYTF. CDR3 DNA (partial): TGTGCCAGCAGCCGCGCCGGACAGGGGGCGAAAGGC.

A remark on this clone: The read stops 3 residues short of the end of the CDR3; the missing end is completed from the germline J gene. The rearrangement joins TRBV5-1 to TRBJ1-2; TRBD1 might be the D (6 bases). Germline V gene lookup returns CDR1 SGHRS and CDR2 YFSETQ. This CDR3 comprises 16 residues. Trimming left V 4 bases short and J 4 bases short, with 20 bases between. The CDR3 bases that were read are TGCGCCAGCAGCGGAACACAGGGCCCTCGGGGCTATGGC. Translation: CASSGTQGPRGYG. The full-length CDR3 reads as CASSGTQGPRGYGYTF.

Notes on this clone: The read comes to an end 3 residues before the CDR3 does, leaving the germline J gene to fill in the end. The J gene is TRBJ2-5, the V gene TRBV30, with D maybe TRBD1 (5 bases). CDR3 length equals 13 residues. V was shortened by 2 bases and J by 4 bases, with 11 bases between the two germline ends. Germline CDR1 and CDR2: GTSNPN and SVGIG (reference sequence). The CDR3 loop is CAWSIGERETQYF. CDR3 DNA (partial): TGTGCCTGGAGTATAGGGGAACGAGAGACC. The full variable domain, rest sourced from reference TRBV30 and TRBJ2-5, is SQTIHQWPATLVQPVGSPLSLECTVEGTSNPNLYWYRQAAGRGLQLLFYSVGIGQISSEVPQNLSASRPQDRQFILSSKKLLLSDSGFYLCAWSIGERETQYFGPGTRLLVL.

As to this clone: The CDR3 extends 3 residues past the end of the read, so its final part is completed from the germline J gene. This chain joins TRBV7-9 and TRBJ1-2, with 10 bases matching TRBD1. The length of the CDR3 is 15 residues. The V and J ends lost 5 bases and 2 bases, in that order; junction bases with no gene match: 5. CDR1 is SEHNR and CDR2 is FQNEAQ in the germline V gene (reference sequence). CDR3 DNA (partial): TGTGCCAGCAGCCCGCGGACAGGGGGAAACTATGGC. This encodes CASSPRTGGNYG. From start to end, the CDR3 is CASSPRTGGNYGYTF.

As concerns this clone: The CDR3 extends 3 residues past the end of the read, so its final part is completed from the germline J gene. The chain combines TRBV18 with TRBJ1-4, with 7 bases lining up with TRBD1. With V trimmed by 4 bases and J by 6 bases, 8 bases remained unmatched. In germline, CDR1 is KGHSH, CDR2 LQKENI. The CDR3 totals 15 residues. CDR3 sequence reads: CASSLNSGGDEKLFF. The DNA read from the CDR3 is TGTGCCAGCTCACTAAATTCAGGGGGAGATGAAAAA.

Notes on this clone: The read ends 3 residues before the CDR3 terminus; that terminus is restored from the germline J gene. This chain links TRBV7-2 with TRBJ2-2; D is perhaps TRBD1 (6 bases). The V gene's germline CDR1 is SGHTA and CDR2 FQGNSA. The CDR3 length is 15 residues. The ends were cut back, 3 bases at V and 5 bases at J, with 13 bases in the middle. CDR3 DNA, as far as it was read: TGTGCCAGCAGCTTTAGAGGGGGTCGGACCGGGGAG. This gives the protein CASSFRGGRTGE. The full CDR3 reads CASSFRGGRTGELFF.

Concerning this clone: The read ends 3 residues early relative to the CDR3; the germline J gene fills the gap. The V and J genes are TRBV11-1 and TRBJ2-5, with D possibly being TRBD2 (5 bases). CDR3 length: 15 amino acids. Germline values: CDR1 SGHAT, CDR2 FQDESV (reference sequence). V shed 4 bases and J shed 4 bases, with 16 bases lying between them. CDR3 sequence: CASSSLGRGGETQYF. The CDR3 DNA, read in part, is TGTGCCAGCAGCTCCCTGGGTCGGGGTGGAGAGACC.

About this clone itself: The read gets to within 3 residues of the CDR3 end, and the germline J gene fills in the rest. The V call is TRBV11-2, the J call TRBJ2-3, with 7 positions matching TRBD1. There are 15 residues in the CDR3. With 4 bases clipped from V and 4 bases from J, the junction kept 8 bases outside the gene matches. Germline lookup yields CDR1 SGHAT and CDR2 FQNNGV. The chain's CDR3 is CASSSLQGTADTQYF. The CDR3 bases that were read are TGTGCCAGCAGCTCCCTACAGGGGACCGCAGATACG.

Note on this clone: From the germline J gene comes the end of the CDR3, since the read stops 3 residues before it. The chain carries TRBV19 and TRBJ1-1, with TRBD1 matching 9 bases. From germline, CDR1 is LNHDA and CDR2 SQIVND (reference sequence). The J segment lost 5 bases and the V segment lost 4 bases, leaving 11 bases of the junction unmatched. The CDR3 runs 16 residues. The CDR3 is CASSTYRGRGGTEAFF. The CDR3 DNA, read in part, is TGTGCCAGTAGTACCTACAGGGGGCGCGGAGGTACTGAA.

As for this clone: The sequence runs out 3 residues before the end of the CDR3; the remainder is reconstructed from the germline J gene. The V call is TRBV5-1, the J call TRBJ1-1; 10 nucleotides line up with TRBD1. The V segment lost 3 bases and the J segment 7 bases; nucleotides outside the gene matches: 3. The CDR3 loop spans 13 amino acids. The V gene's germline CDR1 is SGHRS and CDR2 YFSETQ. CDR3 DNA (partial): TGCGCCAGCAGCTCGGGGGACAGGGGTGAA. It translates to CASSSGDRGE. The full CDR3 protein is CASSSGDRGEAFF.

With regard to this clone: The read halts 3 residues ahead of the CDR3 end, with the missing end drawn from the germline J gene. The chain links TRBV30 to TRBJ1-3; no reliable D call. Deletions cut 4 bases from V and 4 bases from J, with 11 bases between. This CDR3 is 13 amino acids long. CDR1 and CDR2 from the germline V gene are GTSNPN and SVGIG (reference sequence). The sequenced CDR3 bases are TGTGCCTGGATTAACGCGGGGGGAAACACC. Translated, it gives CAWINAGGNT. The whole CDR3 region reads CAWINAGGNTIYF.

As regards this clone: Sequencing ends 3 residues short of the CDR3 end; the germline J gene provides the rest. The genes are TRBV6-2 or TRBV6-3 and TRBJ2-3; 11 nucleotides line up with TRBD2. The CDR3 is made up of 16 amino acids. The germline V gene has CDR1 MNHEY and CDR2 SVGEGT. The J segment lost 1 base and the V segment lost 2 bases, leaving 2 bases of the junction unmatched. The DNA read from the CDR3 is TGTGCCAGCAGTTACGGGACTAGCGGAGGCACAGATACG. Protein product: CASSYGTSGGTDT. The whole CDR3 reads CASSYGTSGGTDTQYF.

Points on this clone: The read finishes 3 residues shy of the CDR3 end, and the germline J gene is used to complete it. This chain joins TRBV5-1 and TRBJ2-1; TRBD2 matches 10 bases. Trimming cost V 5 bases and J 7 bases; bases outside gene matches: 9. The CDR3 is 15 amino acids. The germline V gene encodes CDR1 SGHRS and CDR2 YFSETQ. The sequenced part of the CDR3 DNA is TGCGCCAGCAGTAGTTTAGCGGGAGGAGGTAATGAG. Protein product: CASSSLAGGGNE. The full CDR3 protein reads CASSSLAGGGNEQFF.

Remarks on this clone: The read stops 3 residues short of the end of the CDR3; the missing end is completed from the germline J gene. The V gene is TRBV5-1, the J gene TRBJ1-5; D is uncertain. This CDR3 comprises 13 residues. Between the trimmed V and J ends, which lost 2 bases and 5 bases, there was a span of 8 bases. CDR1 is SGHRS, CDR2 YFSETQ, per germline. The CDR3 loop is CASSFGGDQPQHF. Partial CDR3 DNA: TGCGCCAGCAGCTTTGGCGGCGATCAGCCC.

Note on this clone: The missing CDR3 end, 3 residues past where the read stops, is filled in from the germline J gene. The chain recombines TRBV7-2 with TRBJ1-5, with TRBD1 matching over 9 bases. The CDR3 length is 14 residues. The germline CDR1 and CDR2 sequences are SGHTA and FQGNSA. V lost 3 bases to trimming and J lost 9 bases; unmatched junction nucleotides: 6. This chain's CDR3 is CASSLDRGRGPQHF. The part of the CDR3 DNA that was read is TGTGCCAGCAGCTTGGACAGGGGCCGCGGGCCC.

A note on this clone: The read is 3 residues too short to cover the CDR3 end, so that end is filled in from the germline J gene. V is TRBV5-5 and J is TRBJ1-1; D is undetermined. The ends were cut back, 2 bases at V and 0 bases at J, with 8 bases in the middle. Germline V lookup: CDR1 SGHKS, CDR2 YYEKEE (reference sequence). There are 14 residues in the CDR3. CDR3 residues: CASSFSGMNTEAFF. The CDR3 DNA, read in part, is TGTGCCAGCAGCTTCTCAGGTATGAACACTGAA.

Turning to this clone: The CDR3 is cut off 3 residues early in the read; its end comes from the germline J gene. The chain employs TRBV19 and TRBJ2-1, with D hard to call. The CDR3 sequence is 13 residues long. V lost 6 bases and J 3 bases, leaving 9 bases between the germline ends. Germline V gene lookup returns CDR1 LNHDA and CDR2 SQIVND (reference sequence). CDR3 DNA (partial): TGTGCCAGTAGCCTGAACAACTACAATGAG. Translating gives CASSLNNYNE. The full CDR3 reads CASSLNNYNEQFF.

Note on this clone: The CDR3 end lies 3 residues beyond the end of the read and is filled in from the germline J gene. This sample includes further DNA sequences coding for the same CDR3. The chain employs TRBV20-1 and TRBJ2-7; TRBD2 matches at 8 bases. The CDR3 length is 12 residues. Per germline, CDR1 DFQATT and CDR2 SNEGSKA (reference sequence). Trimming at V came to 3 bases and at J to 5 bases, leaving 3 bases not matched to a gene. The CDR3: CSASGGAHEQYF. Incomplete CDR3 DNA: TGCAGTGCTAGCGGGGGGGCGCACGAG.

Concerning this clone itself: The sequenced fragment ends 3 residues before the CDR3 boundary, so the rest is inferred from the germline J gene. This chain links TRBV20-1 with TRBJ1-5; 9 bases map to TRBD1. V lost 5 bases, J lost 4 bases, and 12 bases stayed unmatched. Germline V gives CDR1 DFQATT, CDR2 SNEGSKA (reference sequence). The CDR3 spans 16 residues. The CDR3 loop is CSAHERGQGSNQPQHF. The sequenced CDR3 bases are TGCAGTGCTCACGAAAGGGGACAGGGAAGTAATCAGCCC.

Partial CDR3 DNA: TGTGCCAGCGGTACAGGGGGGAATCAGCCC. Translated: CASGTGGNQP. The entire CDR3 is CASGTGGNQPQHF. V is TRBV7-2 and J is TRBJ1-5; TRBD1 matches at 8 bases. The read falls 3 residues short of the CDR3 end, and the missing part is taken from the germline J gene. J gave up 4 bases and V 8 bases, and 4 bases lay outside the gene matches. In germline, CDR1 is SGHTA, CDR2 FQGNSA. The CDR3 sequence is 13 residues long.

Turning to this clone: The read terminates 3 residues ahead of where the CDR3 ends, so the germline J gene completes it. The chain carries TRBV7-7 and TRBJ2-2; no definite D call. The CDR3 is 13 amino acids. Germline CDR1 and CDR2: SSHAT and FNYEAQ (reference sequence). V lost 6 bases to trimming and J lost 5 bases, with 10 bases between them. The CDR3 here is CASSQTSTGELFF. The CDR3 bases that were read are TGTGCCAGCAGTCAAACAAGTACCGGGGAG.